The TCR beta chain under discussion was sequenced for a study of T-cell memory formation after mild COVID-19. At the level of the study: The study found TCR clusters largely donor specific.

This clonotype turned up a few times. TCRdb recomputed calls from the 5' RACE reads with MiXCR, one row per CDR3 protein. The table lists about 190,000 distinct CDR3 sequences, over 9.5% of them singletons, with approximately 3% in the top ten. Looked up from germline, CDR1 is SQVTM and CDR2 is ANQGSEA. The CDR3 contains 11 residues. The V gene lost 8 bases and the J gene lost 4 bases, with 11 bases spanning the gap. The source material was PBMCs or a T cell subset sorted from them (not recorded which). This TCR was sampled from a man between 18 and 35 years old who had mild COVID-19 (a few samples of this study predate the infection). Cell type and time point are not known. This chain joins TRBV29-1 and TRBJ1-1; no clear D gene. DNA for the CDR3: TGCAGCTCCAAGCGGGGCACTGAAGCTTTCTTT. Encoded protein: CSSKRGTEAFF.